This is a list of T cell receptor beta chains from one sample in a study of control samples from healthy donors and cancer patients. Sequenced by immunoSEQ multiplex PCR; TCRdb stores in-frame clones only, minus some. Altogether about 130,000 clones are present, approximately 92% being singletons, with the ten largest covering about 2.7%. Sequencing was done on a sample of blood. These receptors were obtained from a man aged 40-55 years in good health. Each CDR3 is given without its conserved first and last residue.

CDR3aa: ASSWRDSEAF
v_gene: TRBV12-3/TRBV12-4

CDR3aa: ASSDAGPYEQY
v_gene: TRBV2

CDR3aa: ASSSGQGGPEAF
v_gene: TRBV5-1

CDR3aa: ASSLESSGEETQY
v_gene: TRBV5-1

CDR3aa: ASTVGQYNEQF
v_gene: TRBV28

CDR3aa: ASSLQNEAF
v_gene: TRBV5-1

CDR3aa: ASSLNPGVAPTIY
v_gene: TRBV7-8

CDR3aa: ASSGPQAGPYEQY
v_gene: TRBV2

CDR3aa: SVDRGQGDSGYT
v_gene: TRBV29-1

CDR3aa: ASKDGNQPQH
v_gene: TRBV27

CDR3aa: ASRGHRGSTEAF
v_gene: TRBV19

CDR3aa: AGQGHPQETQY
v_gene: TRBV6-5

CDR3aa: ASSLQHRRPQH
v_gene: TRBV12-3/TRBV12-4

CDR3aa: ASSLQGGGSSGANVLT
v_gene: TRBV7-8

CDR3aa: ASSREQSTDTQY
v_gene: TRBV19

CDR3aa: ASKGGRGGSTDTQY
v_gene: TRBV19

CDR3aa: ASSQETGGNSPLH
v_gene: TRBV3-1/TRBV3-2

CDR3aa: ASSPQASGTNYGYT
v_gene: TRBV18

CDR3aa: AWSHTPGGYYGYT
v_gene: TRBV30

CDR3aa: ASSLKGFGYGYT
v_gene: TRBV27

CDR3aa: ASSLGTENSPLH
v_gene: TRBV5-1

CDR3aa: ASGPGQWAEAF
v_gene: TRBV12-5

CDR3aa: ASRYSYPLAGFNNEQF
v_gene: TRBV11-2

CDR3aa: ASSVEGQMDEQF
v_gene: TRBV9

CDR3aa: ATTDPPGTDTQY
v_gene: TRBV15